The rows below give T cell receptor beta chains drawn from one sample of a study of cytomegalovirus exposure and HLA in healthy donors. Profiling relied on immunoSEQ multiplex PCR, and the TCRdb table lists in-frame clones only, not all of them. The sample shows under 100,000 clones, and 3% to 4% sits with its ten largest clones. The material sequenced was PBMCs. These receptors were collected from a woman between 25 and 40 years old in good health and CMV-seronegative. The conserved cysteine and the conserved F or W are not part of the CDR3 here. Fields, in order: V gene, CDR3 length, CDR3 protein.

>TRBV6-1|13
ASSEGQGASYGYT
>TRBV5-1|11
ASSQGGVDEQY
>TRBV29-1|12
SVTTGGSAETQY
>TRBV5-1|14
ASSLELAGGPNEQY
>TRBV25-1|10
ASKGRGTEAF
>TRBV7-5|10
ARSPRVPEQF
>TRBV6-5|12
ASSAGTGMGGYT
>TRBV5-1|12
ASTLAGGYNEQF
>TRBV15|13
ATSGTTVRGSEQY
>TRBV4-2|16
ASSQEAPEGAGVYEQY
>TRBV18|14
ASSRERGGRVDTQY
>TRBV19|13
ASSHGTGANTEAF
>TRBV5-8|11
ASSLKLYSPLH
>TRBV10-1|13
ASSGGRQSGNTIY
>TRBV7-9|13
ASSETHRDGAPQH
>TRBV6-5|13
ASRTAGIGTGELF
>TRBV4-1|15
ASSPNIVKSSYNEQF